Below are 3 T cell receptor beta chains sequenced from a single sample in a study of blood T cell repertoires in COVID-19. Profiled with immunoSEQ multiplex PCR; TCRdb holds only in-frame clones, not every one. The sample has fewer than 350,000 clones; roughly 85% are singletons. Sequencing was carried out using PBMCs or T cells enriched from blood (not recorded which). These receptors were obtained from a woman in her 30s who had been exposed to COVID-19.

The chain uses TRBV28 and TRBJ1-5, with 7 bases that match TRBD1. This CDR3 region has 15 residues. Trimming cost V 5 bases and J 3 bases; bases outside gene matches: 7. Germline V CDR1 and CDR2: MDHEN, SYDVKM. The DNA of the CDR3 is TGTGCCAGCAGTGACAGGGTGGGGGTCAATCAGCCCCAGCATTTT. Its translation: CASSDRVGVNQPQHF. Together with reference TRBV28 and TRBJ1-5, the CDR3 gives the full variable domain: DVKVTQSSRYLVKRTGEKVFLECVQDMDHENMFWYRQDPGLGLRLIYFSYDVKMKEKGDIPEGYSVSREKKERFSLILESASTNQTSMYLCASSDRVGVNQPQHFGDGTRLSIL.

The chain employs TRBV10-2 and TRBJ1-5, with 7 bases aligning to TRBD1. CDR1 WSHSY and CDR2 SAAADI come from the germline V gene. The CDR3 extends over 15 amino acids. V lost 2 bases to trimming and J lost 2 bases; unmatched junction nucleotides: 3. DNA for the CDR3: TGCGCCAGCAGTGAGACAGGGGTGCGCAATCAGCCCCAGCATTTT. Translation gives CASSETGVRNQPQHF.

In its sample, this clone was seen once. The chain links TRBV7-9 to TRBJ1-1; TRBD1 matches 7 bases. This CDR3 region has 14 residues. Germline loops: CDR1 SEHNR, CDR2 FQNEAQ (reference sequence). V lost 1 base and J lost 6; bases outside the gene matches: 5. The CDR3 nucleotides are TGTGCCAGCAGCTTAGTACAGGGGTTCGCTGAAGCTTTCTTT. This translates into CASSLVQGFAEAFF.